This passage covers 32 T cell receptor beta chains from one sample sequenced in a study of tumor and adjacent non-tumor tissue in lung cancer. The template was RNA from unsorted bulk tissue. A modified ARM-PCR protocol with three rounds of nested PCR amplified TCRbeta. TCRdb fed the multiplex PCR reads into MiXCR, producing one record per CDR3 protein. The sample contains approximately 120,000 distinct CDR3 sequences, over 65% of which appear only once. Sequenced: lung tumor tissue. Source of these receptors: a man aged 30 to 45 with non-small cell lung cancer.

Worth noting for this clonotype: A read error may be the cause here, since a much bigger clone is one base away. The chain employs TRBV5-4 and TRBJ2-3, with a possible D match to TRBD2 (6 bases). The CDR3 sequence is 13 residues long. Germline V gene data show CDR1 as SGHNT and CDR2 as YYREEE (reference sequence). V lost 4 bases and J lost 8, with 14 bases in between. For the CDR3, the DNA is TGTGCCAGCAGCCCCCGGAGGGCAGGTACGCAGTATTTT. As protein: CASSPRRAGTQYF.

The gene calls are TRBV4-1 and TRBJ2-7, with TRBD1 matching 7 bases. The CDR3 sequence is 14 residues long. Germline lookup yields CDR1 MGHRA and CDR2 YSYEKL. With V trimmed by 1 base and J by 7 bases, 7 bases remained unmatched. CDR3 protein: CASSQGQGVGEQYF. CDR3 nucleotides: TGCGCCAGCAGCCAAGGCCAGGGGGTTGGGGAGCAGTACTTC.

A note on this clonotype: A much larger clonotype is one base distant, so this may be a read error. The rearrangement uses TRBV4-3 and TRBJ2-1; 8 positions agree with TRBD1. Losses at the gene ends were 3 bases for V and 8 bases for J; bases not matched to a gene: 15. Germline values: CDR1 LGHNA, CDR2 YSLEER. This CDR3 region has 17 residues. CDR3 DNA: TGCGCCAGCAGCCAGGACTCCGGACAGGGTGGATTGGATGAGCAGTTCTTC. Translation gives CASSQDSGQGGLDEQFF.

Points on this clonotype: An end of the junction differs from the germline gene, which may be a read error. The rearrangement uses TRBV4-1 and TRBJ1-5; D not certain. The J call is doubtful: the DNA matches TRBJ2-3 better. Germline assignment: CDR1 MGHRA and CDR2 YSYEKL. The CDR3 extends over 15 amino acids. The CDR3 sequence: CTSSQDQGSNQPQYF. For the CDR3, the DNA is TGTACCAGCAGCCAAGATCAAGGTAGCAATCAGCCCCAGTATTTT.

This clonotype showed up just once. A much larger clone is a single base away; this may be a read error. Because it lacks the conserved phenylalanine or tryptophan at the end, this CDR3 is likely a read error. This sequence joins TRBV6-6 and TRBJ2-5; D might be TRBD2 (6 bases). Trimming removed 3 bases at V and 4 bases at J, with 9 bases between. The CDR3 has 13 residues. Looked up from germline, CDR1 is MNHNY and CDR2 is SVGAGI (reference sequence). Here the CDR3 reads CASSYAGLETQYY. The CDR3 nucleotides are TGTGCCAGCAGTTATGCGGGGTTAGAGACCCAGTACTAC.

Worth noting for this clonotype: Being one base from a much bigger clone, this may be a read error. The V gene is TRBV4-3, the J gene TRBJ1-4, with unresolved D. Germline V gene data show CDR1 as LGHNA and CDR2 as YSLEER. This CDR3 region has 14 residues. The ends were cut back, 0 bases at V and 4 bases at J, with 6 bases in the middle. The CDR3 here is CASSQESHNEKLFF. The DNA for the CDR3 is TGCGCCAGCAGCCAAGAGTCCCATAATGAAAAACTGTTTTTT.

About this clonotype: This may come from a read error, since a much larger clone is one base off. The chain is built from TRBV20-1 and TRBJ2-7; TRBD2 agrees at 8 bases. The CDR3 has 16 residues. Germline V CDR1 and CDR2: DFQATT, SNEGSKA (reference sequence). CDR3 residues: CCASGESGGLEYEQYF. CDR3 sequence (DNA): TGCTGTGCTAGCGGAGAGTCTGGGGGACTAGAGTACGAGCAGTACTTC.

The chain combines TRBV4-3 with TRBJ2-3, with D perhaps being TRBD1 or TRBD2 (5 bases each). CDR1 and CDR2 (germline): LGHNA, YSLEER. The CDR3 runs to 19 residues. Trimming cost V 11 bases and J 1 base, with 31 bases left between them. This CDR3 reads CAGTQESAGRSMGTDTQYF. In DNA, the CDR3 is TGCGCCGGCACTCAAGAATCTGCAGGGAGATCTATGGGCACAGATACGCAGTATTTT.

This clonotype has a count of ten or more. This rearrangement joins TRBV4-1 to TRBJ1-4; no definite D call. Trimming took off 1 base at V and 8 bases at J, with 8 bases between the two ends. CDR1 and CDR2 (germline): MGHRA, YSYEKL. The CDR3 runs to 13 residues. CDR3 amino acids: CASSQVSREKLFF. The CDR3 nucleotides read TGCGCCAGCAGCCAAGTCAGTAGGGAAAAACTGTTTTTT.

This clonotype was observed many times. The chain carries TRBV10-1 and TRBJ2-2; TRBD1 matches at 10 bases. The CDR3 is 13 residues long. Germline CDR1 and CDR2: WNHNN and SYGVQD (reference sequence). The V gene end was trimmed by 8 bases and the J gene end by 7 bases; junction bases not matched to a gene: 4. The DNA of the CDR3 is TGCGCCAGCGGACAGGGGGATATCGGGGAGCTGTTTTTT. It codes for CASGQGDIGELFF.

The V gene is TRBV6-5, the J gene TRBJ2-2, with D perhaps matching TRBD1 (5 bases). The CDR3 consists of 17 residues. V was pared by 6 bases and J by 17 bases, with 34 bases between. Germline V gives CDR1 MNHEY, CDR2 SVGAGI. CDR3 sequence: CASRRTTVRAVTRDLFF. CDR3 nucleotides: TGTGCCAGCAGGCGAACAACGGTTAGGGCCGTCACCAGGGATCTATTTTTT.

Points on this clonotype: A much larger clone differs from this one at a single base, so this may be a read error. The chain couples TRBV6-2 or TRBV6-3 to TRBJ2-4; 8 bases are a match to TRBD1. The CDR3 runs to 15 residues. V trimming: 8 bases; J trimming: 7 bases; junction bases outside the gene matches: 13. Germline V gives CDR1 MNHEY, CDR2 SVGEGT. Here the CDR3 reads CASRIDRGGANIQYF. CDR3 nucleotide sequence: TGTGCCAGCCGAATCGACAGGGGTGGGGCGAACATTCAGTACTTC.

In regard to this clonotype: A much larger clone lies a single base off, so this may be a read error. The chain recombines TRBV12-3 or TRBV12-4 with TRBJ1-5, with D tentatively TRBD1 (5 bases). Trimming removed 3 bases at V and 3 bases at J, with 9 bases between. This CDR3 spans 14 amino acids. In DNA form, the CDR3 reads TGTGCCAGCAGTTTGCGGGGGATCAATCAGCCCCAGCATTTT. It encodes CASSLRGINQPQHF.

Comments on this clonotype: At one end, the junction sequence differs from germline, possibly due to a read error. This chain connects TRBV5-5 to TRBJ2-2, with 10 positions matching TRBD2. The CDR3 spans 14 residues. Germline V gives CDR1 SGHKS, CDR2 YYEKEE (reference sequence). The CDR3 sequence is CASGLAGAVGELLF. CDR3 DNA: TGTGCCAGTGGGCTAGCGGGAGCGGTCGGGGAGCTGCTTTTT. Supplemented by reference TRBV5-5 and TRBJ2-2, the full variable domain reads DAGVTQSPTHLIKTRGQQVTLRCSPISGHKSVSWYQQVLGQGPQFIFQYYEKEERGRGNFPDRFSARQFPNYSSELNVNALLLGDSALYLCASGLAGAVGELLFGEGSRLTVL.

The chain employs TRBV6-5 and TRBJ1-2, with D unresolved. Germline V CDR1 and CDR2: MNHEY, SVGAGI. The CDR3 is made up of 13 amino acids. V lost 0 bases and J 8 bases, leaving 10 bases between the germline ends. The CDR3 protein is CASSYSINGGYTF. The CDR3 bases are TGTGCCAGCAGTTACTCTATCAACGGGGGCTACACCTTC.

This clonotype came up many times. The CDR3 is CASSLVVDTGELFF. The CDR3 DNA follows: TGTGCCAGCAGTTTGGTTGTCGACACCGGGGAGCTGTTTTTT. The V gene is TRBV6-2 or TRBV6-3, the J gene TRBJ2-2; D is ambiguous. Trimming cost V 4 bases and J 3 bases, with 9 bases left between them. The CDR3 contains 14 residues. The germline V gene has CDR1 MNHEY and CDR2 SVGEGT.

A word on this clonotype: A much bigger clone sits one base away, suggesting this may be a read error. The genes are TRBV4-1 and TRBJ1-1; 7 bases line up with TRBD1. Looked up from germline, CDR1 is MGHRA and CDR2 is YSYEKL. This CDR3 has 15 amino acids. Trimming removed 3 bases from V and 1 base from J; junction bases left unmatched: 5. The CDR3 here is CASSQQGEPNTEAFF. For the CDR3, the DNA is TGCGCCAGCAGCCAGCAGGGGGAACCGAACACTGAAGCTTTCTTT.

This chain uses TRBV7-3 with TRBJ2-5; D ambiguous. The V end lost 0 bases, the J end lost 5 bases, and 13 bases lay between the germline ends. Germline V lookup: CDR1 SGHTA, CDR2 FQGTGA. There are 15 residues in the CDR3. The CDR3, as DNA: TGTGCCAGCAGCTTAACTACTACCTCCAGGGAGACCCAGTACTTC. As protein: CASSLTTTSRETQYF.

This rearrangement joins TRBV6-6 to TRBJ1-3; D is unresolved. The CDR3 sequence is 12 residues long. Germline V CDR1 and CDR2: MNHNY, SVGAGI (reference sequence). The CDR3 region has the DNA TGTAACAGCAGAGGTCCCGGAAACACCATATATTTT. Protein product: CNSRGPGNTIYF.

This clonotype occurred once. A much larger clone sits a single nucleotide away, making a read error possible. The rearrangement links TRBV6-2 or TRBV6-3 to TRBJ2-5; no clear D. Per germline, CDR1 MNHEY and CDR2 SVGEGT. The CDR3 runs to 16 residues. V shed 6 bases and J shed 1 base, with 18 bases lying between them. CDR3 nucleotides: TGTGCCAGCAGCCCCCATACGGAGACCACCCAAGAGACCCAGTACTTC. It encodes CASSPHTETTQETQYF.

The rearrangement uses TRBV5-1 and TRBJ2-2, with D possibly matching TRBD2 (6 bases). The CDR3 has 17 amino acids. V was pared by 6 bases and J by 5 bases, with 23 bases between. Germline V gene data show CDR1 as SGHRS and CDR2 as YFSETQ. The chain's CDR3 is CASNPLQGGAVTGELFF. CDR3 DNA sequence: TGCGCCAGCAATCCGCTACAAGGCGGGGCCGTGACCGGGGAGCTGTTTTTT.

Regarding this clonotype: At one boundary the junction diverges from the germline segment, which might be a read error. The J gene is TRBJ1-6, the V gene TRBV10-3; D is ambiguous. Germline V gene sequence: CDR1 ENHRY, CDR2 SYGVKD. The CDR3 extends over 15 amino acids. Here the CDR3 reads CAISEITDYKSPLHF. CDR3 DNA sequence: TGTGCCATCAGTGAAATTACGGATTATAAATCACCCCTCCACTTT.

In its sample, this clonotype was seen many times. An end of the junction does not agree with germline; a read error may underlie this. The rearrangement links TRBV11-2 to TRBJ1-1; D uncertain. The CDR3 extends over 12 amino acids. CDR1 and CDR2 (germline): SGHAT, FQNNGV. CDR3 DNA: TGTGCCAGCAGCCTAGACCTTTTGGTAGCTTTCTTT. Protein sequence: CASSLDLLVAFF.

This clonotype has more than one count but fewer than ten. The rearrangement joins TRBV20-1 to TRBJ2-3; the match to TRBD2 covers 7 bases. V was clipped by 6 bases and J by 0 bases; unmatched bases: 12. From germline, CDR1 is DFQATT and CDR2 SNEGSKA (reference sequence). The CDR3 has 16 amino acids. CDR3 residues: CSAGDRVRGSTDTQYF. CDR3 coding DNA: TGCAGTGCCGGAGACCGGGTGCGGGGGAGCACAGATACGCAGTATTTT.

On this clonotype itself: A much larger clone lies one base from this, so it may be a read error. The conserved phenylalanine or tryptophan is not found at the CDR3 terminus, so this likely reflects a read error. The V gene is TRBV4-1, the J gene TRBJ2-3; no clear D gene. Trimming took 3 bases from V and 3 from J, leaving 7 bases between them. The CDR3 has 13 residues. Germline V gives CDR1 MGHRA, CDR2 YSYEKL. In DNA form, the CDR3 reads TGCGCCAGCAGCCACCCCCTGACAGATACGCAGTATTTA. It is translated as CASSHPLTDTQYL.

Comment on this clonotype: At one of its ends the junction is not consistent with the germline gene, which may arise from a read error. This chain joins TRBV29-1 and TRBJ2-5; D is uncertain. Germline CDR1 reads SQVTM; CDR2 reads ANQGSEA. This CDR3 has 13 residues. The CDR3 bases are TGCAGCGTTGAAAGTACAAGAGGAGAGACCCGGTACTTC. This encodes CSVESTRGETRYF.

A single count supports this clonotype. A read error may explain this, as a much larger clone is one base away. The chain carries TRBV29-1 and TRBJ2-7, with 7 nucleotides matching TRBD1. The length of the CDR3 is 13 residues. The V gene's germline CDR1 is SQVTM and CDR2 ANQGSEA. The trim removed 3 bases at V and 6 bases at J, leaving 8 bases unmatched. CDR3 loop: CSVDARGFGEQYF. CDR3 nucleotide sequence: TGCAGCGTTGACGCCAGGGGGTTTGGCGAGCAGTACTTC.

This clonotype was detected only once. A much bigger clone sits one base away, suggesting this may be a read error. The genes are TRBV4-1 and TRBJ2-7; TRBD1 matches at 9 bases. CDR1 MGHRA and CDR2 YSYEKL come from the germline V gene. This CDR3 comprises 15 residues. Trimming at V came to 5 bases and at J to 3 bases, leaving 8 bases not matched to a gene. The CDR3 sequence is CASSDASGQGYEQYF. DNA for the CDR3: TGCGCCAGCAGCGATGCTTCGGGACAGGGCTACGAGCAGTACTTC.

Points on this clonotype: Here the CDR3 omits its conserved ending phenylalanine or tryptophan, so a read error is the likely source. The genes are TRBV11-2 and TRBJ2-2, with a possible D match to TRBD1 (6 bases). The CDR3 runs to 14 residues. Germline loops: CDR1 SGHAT, CDR2 FQNNGV. The chain's CDR3 is CGSSSGTYTGELFL. In nucleotides, the CDR3 is TGTGGCAGCAGCTCCGGGACATACACCGGGGAGCTGTTTCTT.

This chain uses TRBV7-9 with TRBJ2-5; D might be TRBD1 or TRBD2, each matching 5 bases. V lost 3 bases to trimming and J lost 4 bases, with 12 bases between them. CDR3 size: 14 residues. Germline assignment: CDR1 SEHNR and CDR2 FQNEAQ (reference sequence). CDR3 sequence (DNA): TGTGCCAGCAGCTTGGGGCAGGGAGCAGAGACCCAGTACTTC. Its protein is CASSLGQGAETQYF.

This rearrangement joins TRBV7-2 to TRBJ2-7, with 10 bases aligning to TRBD2. The CDR3 sequence is 15 residues long. V shed 4 bases and J 1 base; nucleotides not matched to a gene: 4. In germline, CDR1 is SGHTA, CDR2 FQGNSA. As DNA, the CDR3 is TGTGCCAGCAGCTCAGCGGGACTAGCGTCCTACGAGCAGTACTTC. This sequence encodes CASSSAGLASYEQYF.

This clonotype turned up a few times. Being one base from a much bigger clone, this may be a read error. The chain links TRBV4-1 to TRBJ1-2; 7 nucleotides align to TRBD1. In germline, CDR1 is MGHRA, CDR2 YSYEKL. CDR3 length equals 13 residues. CDR3 DNA sequence: TGCGCCAGCAGCCCGGACAGGCTCTATGGCTACGCCTTC. It yields the protein CASSPDRLYGYAF.